This entry is about one TCR beta chain. Its cognate antigen is unknown. The data belong to a study of post-analysis software for immune sequencing data. Broader study findings: Compared with controls, patients had more of about 5 TRBV segments, including TRBV5-6, TRBV5-1 and TRBV20-1.

V was trimmed by 8 bases and J by 1 base, leaving 21 bases between them. The germline V gene encodes CDR1 MDHEN and CDR2 SYDVKM. The CDR3 runs to 17 residues. The TCR beta cDNA libraries contained unique molecular identifiers. TCRdb itself ran the PCR reads through MiXCR, one entry per CDR3 protein. The sample includes about 260,000 distinct CDR3 sequences, less than 40% of them seen just once. Source material: blood. The gene calls are TRBV28 and TRBJ2-4; a weak D match, TRBD2 (6 bases). The sequence derives from a girl aged 5-17 years with multiple sclerosis. The CDR3 loop is CASSGTGGRRAKNIQYF. The DNA for the CDR3 is TGTGCCAGCTCCGGGACTGGCGGTCGCCGGGCCAAAAACATTCAGTACTTC.